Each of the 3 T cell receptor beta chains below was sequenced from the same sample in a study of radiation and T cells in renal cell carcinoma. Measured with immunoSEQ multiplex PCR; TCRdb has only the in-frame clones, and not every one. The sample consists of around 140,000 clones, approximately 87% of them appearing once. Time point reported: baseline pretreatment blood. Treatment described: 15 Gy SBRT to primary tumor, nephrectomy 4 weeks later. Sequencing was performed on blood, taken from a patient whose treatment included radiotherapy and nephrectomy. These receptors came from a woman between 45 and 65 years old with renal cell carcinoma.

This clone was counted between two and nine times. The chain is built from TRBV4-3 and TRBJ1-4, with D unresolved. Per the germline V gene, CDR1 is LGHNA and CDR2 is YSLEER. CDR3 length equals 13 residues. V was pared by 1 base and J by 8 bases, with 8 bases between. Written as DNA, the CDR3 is TGCGCCAGCAGCCAAGTTTACCGGGAAAAACTGTTTTTT. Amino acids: CASSQVYREKLFF.

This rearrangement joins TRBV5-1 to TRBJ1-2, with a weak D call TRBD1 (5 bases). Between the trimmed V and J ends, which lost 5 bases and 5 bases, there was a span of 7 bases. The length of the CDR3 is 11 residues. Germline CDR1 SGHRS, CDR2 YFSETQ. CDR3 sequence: CASSGGYGYTF. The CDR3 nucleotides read TGCGCCAGCAGTGGGGGTTATGGCTACACCTTC.

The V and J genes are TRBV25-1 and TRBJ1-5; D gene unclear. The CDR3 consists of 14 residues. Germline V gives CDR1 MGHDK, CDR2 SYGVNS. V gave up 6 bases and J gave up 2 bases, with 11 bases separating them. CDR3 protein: CASRFRSRNQPQHF. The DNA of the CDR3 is TGTGCCAGCAGGTTCAGGAGCCGCAATCAGCCCCAGCATTTT.